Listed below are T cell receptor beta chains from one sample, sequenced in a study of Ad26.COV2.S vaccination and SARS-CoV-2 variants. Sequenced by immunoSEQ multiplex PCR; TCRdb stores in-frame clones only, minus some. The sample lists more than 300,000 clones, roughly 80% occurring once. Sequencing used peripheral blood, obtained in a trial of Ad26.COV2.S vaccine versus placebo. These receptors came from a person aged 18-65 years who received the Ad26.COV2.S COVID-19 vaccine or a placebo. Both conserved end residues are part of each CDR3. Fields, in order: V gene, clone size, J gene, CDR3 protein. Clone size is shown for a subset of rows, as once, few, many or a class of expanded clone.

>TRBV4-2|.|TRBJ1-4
CASSQTAGPTNEKLFF
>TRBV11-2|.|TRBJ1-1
CASSLAPTANTEAFF
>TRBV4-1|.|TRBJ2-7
CASSLRDGDYEQYF
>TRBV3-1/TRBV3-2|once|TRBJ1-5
CASSQLRGPNQPQHF
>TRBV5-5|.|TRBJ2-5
CASSTGTQRETQYF
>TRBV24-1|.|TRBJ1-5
CATSDSGFLNNQPQHF
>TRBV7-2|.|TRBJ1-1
CASSSQGSETEAFF
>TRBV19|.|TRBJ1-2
CASSILQDTGAYGYTF
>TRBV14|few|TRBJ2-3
CASSQRGGPTDTQYF
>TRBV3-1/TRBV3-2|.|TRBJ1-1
CASSQDRRVEAFF
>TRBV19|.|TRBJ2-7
CASSTLRQGASYEQYF
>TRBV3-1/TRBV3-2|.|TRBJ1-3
CASSRGQGYTIYF
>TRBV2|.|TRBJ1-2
CASSRQGLDGYTF
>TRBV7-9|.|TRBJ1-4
CASSRDRPNEKLFF
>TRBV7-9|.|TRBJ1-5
CASSDALYNQPQHF
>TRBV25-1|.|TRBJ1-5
CASSEFGDHQPQHF
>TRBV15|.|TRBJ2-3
CATNRGQALGVDTQYF
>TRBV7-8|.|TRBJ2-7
CASSRRALNSYEQYF
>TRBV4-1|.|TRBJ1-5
CASSQPDSGGQPQHF
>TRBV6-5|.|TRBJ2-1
CASNKQGARFNEQFF
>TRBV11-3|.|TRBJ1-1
CASSSPARGRSEAFF
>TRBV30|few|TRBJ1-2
CACRRGVSGGYTF
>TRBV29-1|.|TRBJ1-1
CSARTANTEAFF
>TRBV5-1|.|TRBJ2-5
CASSLAKGFGQETQYF
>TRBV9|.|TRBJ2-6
CASSVEGTGANVLTF
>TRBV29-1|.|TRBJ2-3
CSAGGGKTFTDTQYF
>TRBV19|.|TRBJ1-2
CASSTLDGAYGYTF